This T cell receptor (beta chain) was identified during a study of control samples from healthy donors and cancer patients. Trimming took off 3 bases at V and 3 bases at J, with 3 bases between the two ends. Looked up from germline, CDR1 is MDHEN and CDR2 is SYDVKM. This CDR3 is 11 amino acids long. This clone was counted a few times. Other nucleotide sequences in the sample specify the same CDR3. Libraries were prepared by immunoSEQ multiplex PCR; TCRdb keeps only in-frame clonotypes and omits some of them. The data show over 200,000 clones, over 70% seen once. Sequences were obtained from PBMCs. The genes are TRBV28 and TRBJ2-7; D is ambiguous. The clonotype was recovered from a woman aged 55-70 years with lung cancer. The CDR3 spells CASSLGYEQYF. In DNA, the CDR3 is TGTGCCAGCAGTTTGGGCTACGAGCAGTACTTC.